This T cell receptor beta chain is drawn from a study of T cells in Graves' hyperthyroidism and ophthalmopathy (dated by TCRdb to the late 2010s). General notes on the study: Peripheral blood samples were taken at the time of initial diagnosis, prior to any treatment. Prospective prediction of ophthalmopathy was tested in an independent validation cohort of 18 to 20 hyperthyroidism patients and around 16 patients who later progressed to ophthalmopathy. After blood sampling, hyperthyroidism patients were treated with methimazole at a starting dose of 30 mg daily, and ophthalmopathy patients were treated with high-dose intravenous methylprednisolone. The paper reports TCR Vbeta CDR3 sequencing of some 140 peripheral blood samples: some 41 ophthalmopathy, roughly 80 hyperthyroidism and 17 progressor patients. For training and testing, the roughly 100 patients in the discovery cohort were randomly divided in a 7:3 ratio. TCR V-J signatures able to tell the groups apart were searched for in a discovery cohort of 90 to 100 patients, of whom 40 to 45 had Graves' ophthalmopathy and about 60 had stable Graves' hyperthyroidism. The study also compared thyroid tissue and blood T-cell repertoires from about six Graves' hyperthyroidism patients. Study-level results and caveats: A model built on a 13 V-J signature distinguished ophthalmopathy from stable hyperthyroidism, reaching 85% to 90% sensitivity and under 84% specificity in cross-validation and 80%/75% in testing. Blood samples also contained most of the expanded thyroid clonotypes (frequency above 0.001), which suggests that blood repertoires may reflect thyroid immune responses. Sample size was not statistically predetermined, and investigators were not blinded to group allocation. In validation, the model predicted progression to ophthalmopathy a median of approximately 6.3 months before onset, with about 70% sensitivity and 72.22% specificity.

TCR beta CDR3 regions were amplified from RNA transcripts. The first round of RT-PCR for the TCR CDR3 was performed with the HTBI primer set and the Qiagen OneStep RT-PCR kit. Libraries were constructed in a second round of multiplex PCR, after which size selection and purification were carried out. Paired-end sequencing of the libraries was performed with 100 bp reads on an Illumina HiSeq2000. In the source study's methods: SOAPnuke was used to process the raw data, throwing out any read that contained adapters or uncalled bases, had a mean Phred below 15, or lacked an exact constant-primer or identifier match. COPE v1.2.5 was used to merge high-quality paired reads, and clonotypes were defined as unique nucleotide sequences. MiTCR v1.1 was used to align the clonotypes against IMGT TRBV, TRBD and TRBJ reference segments. The analysis was restricted to V-J combinations with a frequency above 0.0001, which together covered around 99% of the repertoires. The TCS score was defined as the ratio of F50 (clonal expansion) to E x V (chaos), calculated using BLOSUM62-based TCRdist between CDR3 peptides within each V-J. Welch's t-statistics and random forest reduced fewer than 600 V-J features to about 12, which were used in a naive Bayes classifier (R e1071). TCRdb reanalyzed the raw reads on its own, using fastp at Q25 for trimming and MiXCR for clone calling, and kept in-frame beta chains. One record per CDR3 amino acid sequence lists the most common genes and DNA. For this entry, the V and J calls and clone size follow TCRdb and not the study's own pipeline. Within this sample are roughly 350,000 distinct CDR3 sequences, with approximately 15% of them counted one time only. The ten largest clones take up around 23% of the sample.

The germline V end is reduced by 3 bases and the J end by 13 bases; junction bases left unmatched: 4. The germline V gene encodes CDR1 MDHEN and CDR2 SYDVKM. Its CDR3 holds 11 amino acids, cysteine through phenylalanine. Only the CDR3 DNA is retained, 33 bases long and in frame from the first base. Stable Graves' hyperthyroidism was defined as the absence of progression to ophthalmopathy over 18 months of follow-up. Hyperthyroidism patients were newly diagnosed, with disease duration under 2 months, and aged 18 to 65 years. Exclusion was applied to patients with uncontrolled infections, other autoimmune diseases, pregnancy or lactation. Clinical symptoms, serum thyroxine and TRAb, thyroid ultrasound, and orbital computed tomography formed the basis for the diagnoses. Ficoll-Paque density gradient centrifugation was used to isolate PBMCs from 8.5 to 10 ml of fresh peripheral blood. Total RNA was extracted with Trizol reagent, and quality was checked on an Agilent 2100 Bioanalyzer.

This clonotype was counted ten times or more. Its antigen specificity is not known. No base quality information exists; no much larger clone differs at one position. This TCR was recovered from a woman aged 30 to 39 with Graves' hyperthyroidism. The chain links TRBV28 with TRBJ2-5; TRBD2 matches 8 bases in the middle. The specimen was blood. At the DNA level, the sequence is TGTGCCAGCAGTTTCGGGACTAGTCTGTACTTC. Its amino acids are CASSFGTSLYF.